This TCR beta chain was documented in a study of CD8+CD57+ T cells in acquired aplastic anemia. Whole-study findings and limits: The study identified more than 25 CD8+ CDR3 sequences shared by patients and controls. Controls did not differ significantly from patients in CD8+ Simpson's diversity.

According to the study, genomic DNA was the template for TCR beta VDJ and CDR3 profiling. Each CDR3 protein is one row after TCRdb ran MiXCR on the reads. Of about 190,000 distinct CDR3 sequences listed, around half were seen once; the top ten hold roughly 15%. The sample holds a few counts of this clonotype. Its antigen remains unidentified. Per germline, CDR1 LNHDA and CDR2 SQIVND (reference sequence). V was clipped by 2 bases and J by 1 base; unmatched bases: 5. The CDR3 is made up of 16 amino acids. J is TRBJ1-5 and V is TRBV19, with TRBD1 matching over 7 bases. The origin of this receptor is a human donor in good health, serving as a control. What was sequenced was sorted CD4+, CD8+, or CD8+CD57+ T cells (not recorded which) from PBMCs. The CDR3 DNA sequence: TGTGCCAGTAGTATACCGGGACAGCAAAGCAATCAGCCCCAGCATTTT. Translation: CASSIPGQQSNQPQHF.